The rows below give T cell receptor beta chains drawn from one sample of a study of blood T cell repertoires in COVID-19. The protocol was immunoSEQ multiplex PCR, while the TCRdb copy is restricted to in-frame clones and leaves out a portion. Of 160,000 or so clones in the sample, 80% to 85% were seen once. What was sequenced was PBMCs or T cells enriched from blood (not recorded which). All receptors derive from a woman aged 45-65 years who had recovered from COVID-19. Both conserved end residues are part of each CDR3. A D gene is named only where the DNA matches it firmly. Where a row states a size, it is once, few, many or the class of an expanded clone; other rows omit it.

d_call: TRBD1
j_call: TRBJ1-6
clone_size: -
v_call: TRBV27
cdr3_aa: CASRIGTGTYNSPLHF
cdr3_nt: TGTGCCAGCAGGATTGGGACAGGGACGTATAATTCACCCCTCCACTTT

d_call: TRBD1
j_call: TRBJ2-7
clone_size: -
v_call: TRBV18
cdr3_aa: CASSENRGRYEQYF
cdr3_nt: TGTGCCAGCTCGGAAAACAGGGGCCGCTACGAGCAGTACTTC

d_call: -
j_call: TRBJ2-1
clone_size: -
v_call: TRBV18
cdr3_aa: CASSPLRVGSYNEQFF
cdr3_nt: TGTGCCAGCTCACCACTCAGGGTTGGGTCCTACAATGAGCAGTTCTTC

d_call: TRBD1
j_call: TRBJ1-2
clone_size: -
v_call: TRBV28
cdr3_aa: CASRLTGYGYTF
cdr3_nt: TGTGCCAGCAGATTGACAGGGTATGGCTACACCTTC

d_call: TRBD1
j_call: TRBJ2-4
clone_size: -
v_call: TRBV12-3/TRBV12-4
cdr3_aa: CASSDRGKNIQYF
cdr3_nt: TGTGCCAGCAGCGACAGGGGAAAAAACATTCAGTACTTC

d_call: -
j_call: TRBJ1-5
clone_size: -
v_call: TRBV10-3
cdr3_aa: CAARTVSNQPQHF
cdr3_nt: TGTGCCGCGAGGACAGTTAGCAATCAGCCCCAGCATTTT

d_call: TRBD2
j_call: TRBJ2-1
clone_size: -
v_call: TRBV19
cdr3_aa: CASSWTSGRINEQFF
cdr3_nt: TGTGCCAGTAGTTGGACTAGCGGGAGAATCAATGAGCAGTTCTTC

d_call: -
j_call: TRBJ1-2
clone_size: -
v_call: TRBV7-8
cdr3_aa: CASRSQQENYGYTF
cdr3_nt: TGTGCCAGCAGATCGCAACAGGAGAACTATGGCTACACCTTC

d_call: -
j_call: TRBJ1-5
clone_size: few
v_call: TRBV11-3
cdr3_aa: CASSSGEGQPQHF
cdr3_nt: TGTGCCAGCAGCTCGGGGGAGGGTCAGCCCCAGCATTTT

d_call: TRBD1
j_call: TRBJ2-2
clone_size: -
v_call: TRBV28
cdr3_aa: CASSMTGTGELFF
cdr3_nt: TGTGCCAGCAGTATGACAGGGACCGGGGAGCTGTTTTTT

d_call: -
j_call: TRBJ1-6
clone_size: once
v_call: TRBV5-4
cdr3_aa: CASSLQGYNSPLHF
cdr3_nt: TGTGCCAGCAGCTTGCAGGGCTATAATTCACCCCTCCACTTT

d_call: TRBD1
j_call: TRBJ1-2
clone_size: -
v_call: TRBV6-2/TRBV6-3
cdr3_aa: CASSHRGQKRGYTF
cdr3_nt: TGTGCCAGCAGCCACAGGGGGCAGAAACGTGGCTACACCTTC

d_call: -
j_call: TRBJ1-5
clone_size: -
v_call: TRBV6-5
cdr3_aa: CASSLQFNQPQHF
cdr3_nt: TGTGCCAGCAGTTTGCAGTTTAATCAGCCCCAGCATTTT

d_call: TRBD1
j_call: TRBJ1-4
clone_size: -
v_call: TRBV7-2
cdr3_aa: CASSLDRGREKLFF
cdr3_nt: TGTGCCAGCAGCTTAGACAGGGGGCGGGAAAAACTGTTTTTT

d_call: TRBD2
j_call: TRBJ2-7
clone_size: -
v_call: TRBV18
cdr3_aa: CASSPMVAGSDEQYF
cdr3_nt: TGTGCCAGCTCACCAATGGTAGCGGGCTCCGACGAGCAGTACTTC

d_call: TRBD1
j_call: TRBJ2-7
clone_size: few
v_call: TRBV11-2
cdr3_aa: CASSPSPQGANEQYF
cdr3_nt: TGTGCCAGCAGCCCTAGTCCCCAGGGGGCCAACGAGCAGTACTTC

d_call: -
j_call: TRBJ2-5
clone_size: -
v_call: TRBV4-1
cdr3_aa: CASSQSGSLRETQYF
cdr3_nt: TGCGCCAGCAGCCAAAGCGGGTCCCTGAGGGAGACCCAGTACTTC

d_call: TRBD2
j_call: TRBJ2-7
clone_size: few
v_call: TRBV11-3
cdr3_aa: CASSLEMGGSEQYF
cdr3_nt: TGTGCCAGCAGCTTAGAGATGGGGGGGAGCGAGCAGTACTTC

d_call: TRBD1
j_call: TRBJ2-6
clone_size: -
v_call: TRBV5-1
cdr3_aa: CASSAHPGQFSGANVLTF
cdr3_nt: TGCGCCAGCAGCGCGCATCCGGGACAGTTTTCTGGGGCCAACGTCCTGACTTTC

d_call: -
j_call: TRBJ2-5
clone_size: -
v_call: TRBV7-3
cdr3_aa: CASSLTGGTAQETQYF
cdr3_nt: TGTGCCAGCAGCTTAACTGGGGGGACAGCCCAAGAGACCCAGTACTTC

d_call: TRBD1
j_call: TRBJ2-1
clone_size: -
v_call: TRBV7-3
cdr3_aa: CASSLTPDRGAVGGQFF
cdr3_nt: TGTGCCAGCAGCTTAACGCCTGACAGGGGGGCAGTAGGTGGGCAGTTCTTC

d_call: -
j_call: TRBJ1-5
clone_size: -
v_call: TRBV19
cdr3_aa: CASSIEEGWAQPQHF
cdr3_nt: TGTGCCAGTAGTATAGAGGAGGGGTGGGCTCAGCCCCAGCATTTT

d_call: TRBD1
j_call: TRBJ2-7
clone_size: once
v_call: TRBV3-1/TRBV3-2
cdr3_aa: CASSQATDRAYEQYF
cdr3_nt: TGTGCCAGCAGCCAGGCGACAGACAGGGCTTACGAGCAGTACTTC

d_call: TRBD2
j_call: TRBJ2-3
clone_size: -
v_call: TRBV3-1/TRBV3-2
cdr3_aa: CASSPRLAGGARTSTDTQYF
cdr3_nt: TGTGCCAGCAGCCCGAGACTAGCGGGGGGGGCTCGAACTAGCACAGATACGCAGTATTTT

d_call: TRBD1
j_call: TRBJ2-5
clone_size: -
v_call: TRBV7-9
cdr3_aa: CASSSKGTGQETQYF
cdr3_nt: TGTGCCAGCAGCTCCAAAGGGACAGGGCAAGAGACCCAGTACTTC

d_call: TRBD1
j_call: TRBJ2-7
clone_size: -
v_call: TRBV5-1
cdr3_aa: CASSSRDSTYEQYF
cdr3_nt: TGCGCCAGCAGCTCCCGGGACAGTACCTACGAGCAGTACTTC

d_call: -
j_call: TRBJ2-2
clone_size: once
v_call: TRBV7-2
cdr3_aa: CASSLEPRTGELFF
cdr3_nt: TGTGCCAGCAGCTTAGAACCCAGGACCGGGGAGCTGTTTTTT

d_call: -
j_call: TRBJ2-7
clone_size: -
v_call: TRBV3-1/TRBV3-2
cdr3_aa: CASSPGAGVGAYEQYF
cdr3_nt: TGTGCCAGCAGCCCAGGGGCGGGAGTGGGGGCCTACGAGCAGTACTTC

d_call: TRBD2
j_call: TRBJ2-1
clone_size: -
v_call: TRBV19
cdr3_aa: CASSIGGELNNEQFF
cdr3_nt: TGTGCCAGTAGTATTGGGGGGGAACTTAACAATGAGCAGTTCTTC

d_call: -
j_call: TRBJ1-2
clone_size: -
v_call: TRBV2
cdr3_aa: CASSAAGTGYTF
cdr3_nt: TGTGCCAGCAGTGCTGCAGGGACAGGCTACACCTTC

d_call: -
j_call: TRBJ1-1
clone_size: -
v_call: TRBV29-1
cdr3_aa: CSVGQRSGRGEAFF
cdr3_nt: TGCAGCGTTGGGCAGAGGTCAGGTAGGGGTGAAGCTTTCTTT

d_call: -
j_call: TRBJ1-1
clone_size: few
v_call: TRBV7-8
cdr3_aa: CASSLARGFRVLEAFF
cdr3_nt: TGTGCCAGCAGCTTAGCGCGAGGGTTCCGGGTTCTAGAAGCTTTCTTT

d_call: TRBD1
j_call: TRBJ2-5
clone_size: -
v_call: TRBV18
cdr3_aa: CASSPRDRAETQYF
cdr3_nt: TGTGCCAGCTCACCTCGGGACAGGGCGGAGACCCAGTACTTC

d_call: TRBD1
j_call: TRBJ2-1
clone_size: -
v_call: TRBV7-9
cdr3_aa: CASSISGGAEFF
cdr3_nt: TGTGCCAGCAGCATTTCAGGGGGCGCCGAGTTCTTC

d_call: TRBD1
j_call: TRBJ1-6
clone_size: once
v_call: TRBV2
cdr3_aa: CASRGGRQGGSPLHF
cdr3_nt: TGTGCCAGCAGAGGCGGTAGACAGGGTGGTTCACCCCTCCACTTT

d_call: TRBD1
j_call: TRBJ1-6
clone_size: -
v_call: TRBV25-1
cdr3_aa: CASRVGTVNSPLHF
cdr3_nt: TGTGCCAGCAGAGTCGGGACAGTTAATTCACCCCTCCACTTT

d_call: -
j_call: TRBJ1-2
clone_size: once
v_call: TRBV28
cdr3_aa: CASSLPSRQGFGYTF
cdr3_nt: TGTGCCAGCAGTTTGCCCTCCCGGCAGGGGTTTGGCTACACCTTC

d_call: -
j_call: TRBJ2-7
clone_size: -
v_call: TRBV6-5
cdr3_aa: CASRRSGSYEQYF
cdr3_nt: TGTGCCAGCAGAAGGAGCGGCAGCTACGAGCAGTACTTC

d_call: -
j_call: TRBJ1-2
clone_size: -
v_call: TRBV25-1
cdr3_aa: CASSTQGGSYGYTF
cdr3_nt: TGTGCCAGCAGTACCCAGGGCGGTAGCTATGGCTACACCTTC

d_call: -
j_call: TRBJ1-1
clone_size: -
v_call: TRBV19
cdr3_aa: CASSIDVGTRAAFF
cdr3_nt: TGTGCCAGTAGTATAGATGTCGGGACAAGGGCCGCTTTCTTT

d_call: -
j_call: TRBJ1-6
clone_size: -
v_call: TRBV11-3
cdr3_aa: CASSFQPTGVSYNSPLHF
cdr3_nt: TGTGCCAGCAGCTTCCAACCAACAGGAGTCTCCTATAATTCACCCCTCCACTTT

d_call: -
j_call: TRBJ2-7
clone_size: -
v_call: TRBV7-9
cdr3_aa: CASSPSSTGVEQYF
cdr3_nt: TGTGCCAGCAGCCCAAGCTCAACAGGTGTCGAGCAGTACTTC

d_call: -
j_call: TRBJ1-1
clone_size: -
v_call: TRBV4-2
cdr3_aa: CASSQEKGTGEAFF
cdr3_nt: TGTGCCAGCAGCCAAGAAAAGGGGACGGGAGAGGCTTTCTTT

d_call: -
j_call: TRBJ1-2
clone_size: -
v_call: TRBV4-2
cdr3_aa: CASSDSGGRTRNYGYTF
cdr3_nt: TGTGCCAGCAGCGATAGCGGGGGCCGCACCCGGAACTATGGCTACACCTTC

d_call: TRBD1
j_call: TRBJ2-1
clone_size: -
v_call: TRBV5-1
cdr3_aa: CASSRGQGASEQFF
cdr3_nt: TGCGCCAGCAGCCGTGGACAGGGGGCGAGTGAGCAGTTCTTC

d_call: -
j_call: TRBJ2-5
clone_size: -
v_call: TRBV29-1
cdr3_aa: CSVAPRETQYF
cdr3_nt: TGCAGCGTCGCCCCCAGGGAGACCCAGTACTTC

d_call: -
j_call: TRBJ2-2
clone_size: few
v_call: TRBV6-4
cdr3_aa: CASSAGTGNTGELFF
cdr3_nt: TGTGCCAGCAGTGCCGGAACAGGGAACACCGGGGAGCTGTTTTTT

d_call: -
j_call: TRBJ2-7
clone_size: -
v_call: TRBV10-3
cdr3_aa: CAISEAGRLYEQYF
cdr3_nt: TGTGCCATCAGTGAGGCAGGCCGTCTATACGAGCAGTACTTC

d_call: -
j_call: TRBJ1-1
clone_size: -
v_call: TRBV9
cdr3_aa: CASSGRTGQNTEAFF
cdr3_nt: TGTGCCAGCAGCGGTAGAACGGGACAGAACACTGAAGCTTTCTTT

d_call: -
j_call: TRBJ1-2
clone_size: few
v_call: TRBV12-3/TRBV12-4
cdr3_aa: CASVGVSWYGYTF
cdr3_nt: TGTGCCAGCGTCGGAGTTAGTTGGTATGGCTACACCTTC

d_call: TRBD1
j_call: TRBJ1-1
clone_size: -
v_call: TRBV5-5
cdr3_aa: CASSLAGQGSLNTEAFF
cdr3_nt: TGTGCCAGCAGCTTGGCCGGACAGGGCTCCTTGAACACTGAAGCTTTCTTT

d_call: TRBD2
j_call: TRBJ2-3
clone_size: -
v_call: TRBV24-1
cdr3_aa: CATGPTSGSEDTQYF
cdr3_nt: TGTGCCACCGGACCGACTAGCGGGAGCGAAGATACGCAGTATTTT

d_call: -
j_call: TRBJ1-1
clone_size: -
v_call: TRBV9
cdr3_aa: CASNEYREGTEAFF
cdr3_nt: TGTGCCAGCAACGAGTACAGGGAGGGGACTGAAGCTTTCTTT

d_call: -
j_call: TRBJ2-5
clone_size: -
v_call: TRBV6-4
cdr3_aa: CASKRRVSGILRGTQYF
cdr3_nt: TGTGCCAGCAAAAGGAGGGTTAGCGGAATCCTGAGGGGGACCCAGTACTTC